The 27 T cell receptor beta chains given below trace back to one sample, sequenced in a study of blood T cell repertoires in COVID-19 (TCRdb year 2020). Library prep was done by the immunoSEQ multiplex PCR assay. What TCRdb holds here is the immuneACCESS table cut down to in-frame rearrangements. Part of the clones is not present; checked against another copy, under half of the missing clones reflect an unresolved V gene, and the others are unexplained. This sample is represented by tens of thousands of clones; about 80% of them were singletons. Approximately 5.7% of the sample goes to the ten largest clones. What was sequenced was peripheral blood. These receptor sequences come from a man aged 50-60 years with active or convalescent COVID-19.

This chain links TRBV30 with TRBJ2-7; TRBD2 agrees at 8 bases. V shed 1 base and J 7 bases; nucleotides not matched to a gene: 12. Germline assignment: CDR1 GTSNPN and CDR2 SVGIG (reference sequence). CDR3 length: 15 residues. The CDR3 sequence: CAWSDPTRGAGEQYF. The CDR3 DNA reads TGTGCCTGGAGTGACCCGACGCGGGGGGCAGGAGAGCAGTACTTC.

The chain is built from TRBV5-6 and TRBJ1-5; the match to TRBD1 covers 9 bases. The CDR3 loop spans 16 amino acids. J gave up 2 bases and V 2 bases, and 5 bases lay outside the gene matches. Germline V gives CDR1 SGHDT, CDR2 YYEEEE. The CDR3: CASSFGTGKGNQPQHF. The CDR3 DNA follows: TGTGCCAGCAGCTTTGGGACAGGGAAGGGCAATCAGCCCCAGCATTTT.

This clone showed up just a few times. Other DNA sequences in the sample encode the same CDR3. The genes are TRBV12-3 or TRBV12-4 and TRBJ1-5; 7 bases fit TRBD1. V shed 3 bases, J shed 5 bases, and the junction held 1 base outside the gene matches. The CDR3 contains 13 residues. CDR3 amino acids: CASSFQGDQPQHF. The CDR3 DNA follows: TGTGCCAGCAGTTTCCAGGGGGATCAGCCCCAGCATTTT.

The chain uses TRBV11-2 and TRBJ1-1; TRBD1 might be the D (6 bases). Trimming pared 5 bases from V and 4 bases from J, leaving 17 bases between. CDR1 is SGHAT and CDR2 is FQNNGV in the germline V gene. The CDR3 loop spans 15 amino acids. The CDR3 spells CASSPSRLGATEAFF. The CDR3 DNA sequence: TGTGCCAGCAGCCCCTCACGCCTGGGGGCCACTGAAGCTTTCTTT.

The chain combines TRBV12-5 with TRBJ1-5, with TRBD1 matching over 9 bases. The CDR3 has 15 residues. V shed 5 bases and J 4 bases; nucleotides not matched to a gene: 6. The germline V gene has CDR1 LGHNT and CDR2 FRNRAP. In DNA, the CDR3 is TGTGCTAGTGGTCTCCGGGACAGGGAAAATCAGCCCCAGCATTTT. It yields the protein CASGLRDRENQPQHF.

This chain links TRBV6-5 with TRBJ1-2; possible D gene TRBD1, 5 bases. Germline CDR1 reads MNHEY; CDR2 reads SVGAGI. Trimming removed 6 bases from V and 7 bases from J, with 18 bases in between. This CDR3 region has 14 residues. The CDR3 nucleotides are TGTGCCAGCAGGCCGCCGAGCTGGGGCGCTGGCTACACCTTC. This gives the protein CASRPPSWGAGYTF.

V is TRBV7-2 and J is TRBJ1-4, with D tentatively TRBD1 (6 bases). This CDR3 has 15 residues. The germline gives CDR1 SGHTA, CDR2 FQGNSA. V dropped 4 bases and J dropped 0 bases, with 9 bases sitting between them. The CDR3 here is CASSWTAATNEKLFF. CDR3 sequence (DNA): TGTGCCAGCAGCTGGACAGCAGCAACTAATGAAAAACTGTTTTTT. The full variable domain, in which reference TRBV7-2 and TRBJ1-4 provide the parts outside the CDR3, is GAGVSQSPSNKVTEKGKDVELRCDPISGHTALYWYRQSLGQGLEFLIYFQGNSAPDKSGLPSDRFSAERTGGSVSTLTIQRTQQEDSAVYLCASSWTAATNEKLFFGSGTQLSVL.

The chain couples TRBV28 to TRBJ1-5; D is perhaps TRBD1 (5 bases). The CDR3 runs 13 residues. The germline V and J ends were trimmed by 8 bases and 7 bases, with 15 bases remaining between them. The germline V gene encodes CDR1 MDHEN and CDR2 SYDVKM. The CDR3 region is CASVTGLEQPQHF. As DNA, the CDR3 is TGTGCCAGCGTTACAGGTCTCGAACAGCCCCAGCATTTT.

This chain links TRBV19 with TRBJ1-1; 10 bases agree with TRBD1. CDR3 length: 15 residues. Germline values: CDR1 LNHDA, CDR2 SQIVND (reference sequence). The junction had 4 bases not matched to a gene; V was cut back by 2 bases and J by 4 bases. CDR3 nucleotide sequence: TGTGCCAGTAGTATAAGTCGGACAGGGGGCACTGAAGCTTTCTTT. It yields the protein CASSISRTGGTEAFF.

This chain links TRBV6-5 with TRBJ2-7; 9 bases are shared with TRBD2. This CDR3 is 16 amino acids long. From germline, CDR1 is MNHEY and CDR2 SVGAGI. Trimming cost V 2 bases and J 2 bases; bases outside gene matches: 7. CDR3 in DNA: TGTGCCAGCAGTTACCTCACTAGCGGGTTGACCTACGAGCAGTACTTC. Amino acids: CASSYLTSGLTYEQYF.

The chain recombines TRBV7-2 with TRBJ2-3; TRBD2 aligns across 11 bases. After removal of 1 base from V and 3 bases from J, the junction contained 3 bases not matched to a gene. Germline-derived CDR1 and CDR2 are SGHTA and FQGNSA. The CDR3 has 16 residues. The CDR3 DNA is TGTGCCAGCAGCTTAGGGGGGACTAGCGGTACAGATACGCAGTATTTT. It translates to CASSLGGTSGTDTQYF.

There are a few counts of this clone. This chain joins TRBV19 and TRBJ2-2; TRBD1 aligns across 9 bases. Unmatched junction bases numbered 8, after V lost 3 bases and J lost 6 bases. CDR1 and CDR2 (germline): LNHDA, SQIVND (reference sequence). The CDR3 sequence is 16 residues long. CDR3 bases: TGTGCCAGTAGTATGGGGACAGGGACAGAGGCCGGGGAGCTGTTTTTT. Protein: CASSMGTGTEAGELFF.

There are a few counts of this clone. The CDR3 nucleotides are TGTGCCAGCAGCCAAGTGGCGGGTTGGGAGCAGTACTTC. Amino acids: CASSQVAGWEQYF. The V gene is TRBV14, the J gene TRBJ2-7; a weak D match, TRBD2 (5 bases). The CDR3 covers 13 residues. Between the trimmed V and J ends, which lost 1 base and 7 bases, there was a span of 11 bases. Germline V lookup: CDR1 SGHDN, CDR2 FVKESK.

This chain connects TRBV11-2 to TRBJ2-2, with 8 bases that match TRBD2. Germline V lookup: CDR1 SGHAT, CDR2 FQNNGV. The CDR3 sequence is 15 residues long. Trimming cost V 3 bases and J 5 bases; bases outside gene matches: 5. The CDR3 region is CASSLGAGGTGELFF. In DNA form, the CDR3 reads TGTGCCAGCAGCTTGGGCGCGGGGGGAACCGGGGAGCTGTTTTTT.

The chain carries TRBV18 and TRBJ1-2; D might be TRBD1 (5 bases). The CDR3 sequence is 12 residues long. Looked up from germline, CDR1 is KGHSH and CDR2 is LQKENI. V lost 4 bases, J lost 8 bases, and 11 bases lay in between. CDR3 protein: CASSRLGEGYTF. CDR3 nucleotides: TGTGCCAGCTCACGGTTAGGGGAAGGCTACACCTTC.

The rearrangement joins TRBV4-1 to TRBJ1-1; TRBD1 agrees at 8 bases. With 3 bases clipped from V and 5 bases from J, the junction kept 8 bases outside the gene matches. Germline V gene sequence: CDR1 MGHRA, CDR2 YSYEKL. The CDR3 has 15 residues. The CDR3 DNA is TGCGCCAGCAGCCAGATGGACAGGGAGGGAACTGAAGCTTTCTTT. Encoded protein: CASSQMDREGTEAFF.

The chain is built from TRBV6-5 and TRBJ2-7; 10 bases map to TRBD1. Trimming took 2 bases from V and 4 from J; bases not matched to a gene: 8. This CDR3 contains 16 residues. Germline assignment: CDR1 MNHEY and CDR2 SVGAGI. The CDR3, as DNA: TGTGCCAGCAGTTACGGAGGGACAGGGGTAGGGTACGAGCAGTACTTC. Translating it yields CASSYGGTGVGYEQYF.

V is TRBV5-8 and J is TRBJ1-5, with unresolved D. V lost 4 bases and J 2 bases, leaving 10 bases between the germline ends. The CDR3 length is 14 residues. Germline values: CDR1 SGHTS, CDR2 YDEGEE. The CDR3 protein is CASSPRAGNQPQHF. The CDR3 nucleotides read TGTGCCAGCAGCCCGAGGGCAGGCAATCAGCCCCAGCATTTT.

This clone has only a few counts. The V gene is TRBV25-1, the J gene TRBJ1-1; 9 bases map to TRBD1. The junction had 8 bases not matched to a gene; V was cut back by 4 bases and J by 11 bases. Germline values: CDR1 MGHDK, CDR2 SYGVNS. This CDR3 is built from 13 residues. Here the CDR3 reads CASSVTGGERAFF. The CDR3 DNA sequence: TGTGCCAGCAGTGTAACAGGGGGCGAGAGGGCTTTCTTT.

The CDR3 protein is CASSQRGFYEQYF. DNA for the CDR3: TGTGCCAGCAGCCAGCGGGGGTTCTACGAGCAGTACTTC. The chain uses TRBV12-3 or TRBV12-4 and TRBJ2-7; 8 bases fit TRBD2. The CDR3 is 13 amino acids. Losses at the gene ends were 6 bases for V and 3 bases for J; bases not matched to a gene: 4.

This chain connects TRBV4-3 to TRBJ1-2; possible D gene TRBD1, 6 bases. V dropped 1 base and J dropped 2 bases, with 17 bases sitting between them. The CDR3 contains 17 residues. Germline assignment: CDR1 LGHNA and CDR2 YSLEER. DNA of the CDR3: TGCGCCAGCAGCCAAGGGTGGGGCGGGGGCGGAAACTATGGCTACACCTTC. Residues: CASSQGWGGGGNYGYTF.

This clone was counted at least ten times. This chain links TRBV5-1 with TRBJ1-1, with D perhaps TRBD1 (5 bases). The germline V gene has CDR1 SGHRS and CDR2 YFSETQ. V was pared by 3 bases and J by 0 bases, with 12 bases between. The length of the CDR3 is 15 residues. The CDR3 sequence: CASSWGGVVNTEAFF. The CDR3 DNA is TGCGCCAGCAGCTGGGGCGGAGTTGTGAACACTGAAGCTTTCTTT.

This clone was found once. This rearrangement joins TRBV29-1 to TRBJ1-2; 8 bases line up with TRBD1. J gave up 8 bases and V 4 bases, and 3 bases lay outside the gene matches. Germline CDR1 and CDR2: SQVTM and ANQGSEA. The CDR3 consists of 11 residues. CDR3 bases: TGCAGCGTTGTGACAGGGGACGGCTACACCTTC. It encodes CSVVTGDGYTF.

The chain recombines TRBV28 with TRBJ1-6; TRBD1 is a possible D gene (5 bases). The length of the CDR3 is 13 residues. Germline V CDR1 and CDR2: MDHEN, SYDVKM. V was trimmed by 6 bases and J by 5 bases, leaving 8 bases between them. The CDR3 DNA is TGTGCCAGCAGCAGGGTTGATAATTCACCCCTCCACTTT. Translating it yields CASSRVDNSPLHF.

The V call is TRBV5-1, the J call TRBJ2-2, with TRBD1 matching over 8 bases. Germline values: CDR1 SGHRS, CDR2 YFSETQ. The trim removed 4 bases at V and 7 bases at J, leaving 9 bases unmatched. CDR3 size: 15 residues. The CDR3 sequence is CASSAGQGGVGELFF. In DNA, the CDR3 is TGCGCCAGCAGCGCAGGACAGGGTGGGGTCGGGGAGCTGTTTTTT.

The chain couples TRBV18 to TRBJ1-4, with no clear D. Germline CDR1 KGHSH, CDR2 LQKENI. The CDR3 is 14 amino acids. V was trimmed by 6 bases and J by 0 bases, leaving 8 bases between them. This chain's CDR3 is CASSMAPTNEKLFF. For the CDR3, the DNA is TGTGCCAGCTCCATGGCCCCAACTAATGAAAAACTGTTTTTT.

This clone was found once. The V and J genes are TRBV14 and TRBJ2-1; tentatively, D is TRBD2 (6 bases). Trimming pared 4 bases from V and 4 bases from J, leaving 14 bases between. This CDR3 contains 15 residues. Per the germline V gene, CDR1 is SGHDN and CDR2 is FVKESK. The CDR3 nucleotides read TGTGCCAGCAGCCCGATCCCTAGCGCGTACAATGAGCAGTTCTTC. It yields the protein CASSPIPSAYNEQFF.